This passage covers 2 T cell receptor beta chains from one sample sequenced in a study of regulatory and conventional T cells in RAG deficiency. Assay: immunoSEQ multiplex PCR; the TCRdb copy retains only in-frame clones and omits some. Among 20,000 to 25,000 clones listed, around 95% were seen once. Genomic DNA came from blood conventional CD4+ T cells gated CD25-low CD127-high. These data were also filed under a second study, of regulatory T cells. That report adds: The primer mix had 52 TRBV and 13 TRBJ primers.

The sample comprised CD25- CD4+ T cells sorted from blood. These receptors were taken from a human donor in good health.

The V and J genes are TRBV6-5 and TRBJ1-1, with D unresolved. Germline V gives CDR1 MNHEY, CDR2 SVGAGI. CDR3 length: 13 residues. Trimming took off 5 bases at V and 4 bases at J, with 11 bases between the two ends. CDR3 sequence: CASSAPVSTEAFF. As DNA, the CDR3 is TGTGCCAGCAGTGCGCCGGTGAGCACTGAAGCTTTCTTT.

The chain is built from TRBV6-1 and TRBJ1-1, with D perhaps TRBD1 (5 bases). The germline gives CDR1 MNHNS, CDR2 SASEGT. This CDR3 is built from 15 residues. V lost 4 bases to trimming and J lost 5 bases, with 17 bases between them. In DNA form, the CDR3 reads TGTGCCAGCAGTGCCACACTTACTGGGGCAACTGAAGCTTTCTTT. This encodes CASSATLTGATEAFF.